The next 2 T cell receptor beta chains were all read from a single sample in a study of shared clonotypes between healthy human individuals. Using immunoSEQ multiplex PCR, the repertoire was profiled, and TCRdb retains in-frame clones only, with some absent. Among over 950,000 clones listed, roughly 80% were seen once. The sample was memory CD4+ T cells from PBMCs. Noted subset: CD45RA-negative fraction. Receptors were obtained from a man younger than 30 in good health. Some clones in this sample may be carry-over from other donors' samples.

This clone was observed a single time. This chain links TRBV28 with TRBJ2-2; D ambiguous. V lost 5 bases and J lost 1, with 23 bases in between. From germline, CDR1 is MDHEN and CDR2 SYDVKM. The CDR3 covers 19 residues. CDR3 loop: CASSTSIRAPALNTGELFF. CDR3 coding DNA: TGTGCCAGCAGTACATCTATACGGGCCCCGGCCTTGAACACCGGGGAGCTGTTTTTT. The full variable domain, in which reference TRBV28 and TRBJ2-2 provide the parts outside the CDR3, is DVKVTQSSRYLVKRTGEKVFLECVQDMDHENMFWYRQDPGLGLRLIYFSYDVKMKEKGDIPEGYSVSREKKERFSLILESASTNQTSMYLCASSTSIRAPALNTGELFFGEGSRLTVL.

The V and J genes are TRBV7-9 and TRBJ2-3; 7 bases match TRBD2. The trim removed 4 bases at V and 0 bases at J, leaving 4 bases unmatched. This CDR3 has 15 amino acids. Per germline, CDR1 SEHNR and CDR2 FQNEAQ (reference sequence). The DNA for the CDR3 is TGTGCCAGCAGCTGGGCTAGCGGAAGCACAGATACGCAGTATTTT. Protein: CASSWASGSTDTQYF.